One and the same sample provided the 32 T cell receptor beta chains below, sequenced in a study of T cells in Graves' hyperthyroidism and ophthalmopathy (dated by TCRdb to about 2019). Receptor amplification or capture employed multiplex PCR. The reads were generated on an Illumina HiSeq 2000. Amplification of TCR beta CDR3 regions was carried out from RNA transcripts. For the first round of RT-PCR on the TCR CDR3, the HTBI primer set was used together with the Qiagen OneStep RT-PCR kit. TCRdb reprocessing: public reads trimmed at Q25 with fastp, clones called with MiXCR, in-frame beta chains kept. All rows with the same CDR3 protein become a single entry with the most common DNA and genes. For this sample the table gives 400,000 to 500,000 distinct CDR3 sequences, of which over 13% were detected only once. About a sixth of the sample rests with the top ten. Sequencing was done on a sample of blood. Source of these receptors: a woman aged 18-29 years with Graves' hyperthyroidism.

This clonotype has a handful of counts. This rearrangement joins TRBV7-2 to TRBJ1-2, with TRBD1 as a possible D gene (6 bases). The germline V gene encodes CDR1 SGHTA and CDR2 FQGNSA. The CDR3 has 14 amino acids. V was cut by 1 base and J by 5 bases, with 11 bases left in between. The CDR3 spells CASSLVGQIYGYTF. The CDR3 DNA reads TGTGCCAGCAGCTTAGTCGGACAGATATATGGCTACACCTTC. The full variable domain, rest sourced from reference TRBV7-2 and TRBJ1-2, is GAGVSQSPSNKVTEKGKDVELRCDPISGHTALYWYRQSLGQGLEFLIYFQGNSAPDKSGLPSDRFSAERTGGSVSTLTIQRTQQEDSAVYLCASSLVGQIYGYTFGSGTRLTVV.

Remarks on this clonotype: A much larger clone differs by one base, so this may be a read error. V usage is TRBV5-1 and J usage is TRBJ1-1, with a tentative D call TRBD1 (5 bases). This CDR3 is 15 amino acids long. CDR1 SGHRS and CDR2 YFSETQ come from the germline V gene. The CDR3 sequence is CAGSAGFRVGTEAFF. DNA of the CDR3: TGCGCCGGCAGCGCGGGGTTCAGGGTGGGCACTGAAGCTTTCTTT.

The chain couples TRBV6-2 or TRBV6-3 to TRBJ1-1, with D possibly TRBD1 on 5 matching bases. V dropped 6 bases and J dropped 5 bases, with 22 bases sitting between them. CDR1 is MNHEY and CDR2 is SVGEGT in the germline V gene. This CDR3 comprises 16 residues. The CDR3 region is CASRAPVGGDGTEAFF. The CDR3 DNA follows: TGTGCCAGCAGAGCCCCCGTGGGGGGGGATGGAACTGAAGCTTTCTTT.

This clonotype was seen ten or more times. This chain links TRBV2 with TRBJ1-1; TRBD1 is a possible D gene (6 bases). The V gene's germline CDR1 is SNHLY and CDR2 FYNNEI. CDR3 length equals 15 residues. V was shortened by 4 bases and J by 1 base, with 13 bases between the two germline ends. For the CDR3, the DNA is TGTGCCAGCAGTGTCGGGAGACAGGCGAACACTGAAGCTTTCTTT. Translating it yields CASSVGRQANTEAFF.

This clonotype was seen many times. The V and J genes are TRBV12-3 or TRBV12-4 and TRBJ2-7, with 7 bases identical to TRBD2. V shed 5 bases, J shed 0 bases, and the junction held 7 bases outside the gene matches. The CDR3 runs 15 residues. The DNA for the CDR3 is TGTGCCAGCAGTGCCTGGCGGGAGTCCTCCTACGAGCAGTACTTC. It is translated as CASSAWRESSYEQYF.

The chain carries TRBV7-9 and TRBJ1-5, with 7 bases lining up with TRBD1. The CDR3 has 13 amino acids. CDR1 and CDR2 (germline): SEHNR, FQNEAQ (reference sequence). V lost 5 bases, J lost 6 bases, and 4 bases stayed unmatched. CDR3 region: CASSVTGVQPQHF. In DNA, the CDR3 is TGTGCCAGCAGCGTAACAGGGGTTCAGCCCCAGCATTTT.

This clonotype has just a few counts. J is TRBJ2-3 and V is TRBV7-3, with 9 positions matching TRBD2. Germline CDR1 and CDR2: SGHTA and FQGTGA. This CDR3 contains 16 residues. V dropped 2 bases and J dropped 5; count of bases not matched to a gene: 8. DNA of the CDR3: TGTGCCAGCAGCTTAGTGGCGGGAGGGATGGGAGATACGCAGTATTTT. Amino acids: CASSLVAGGMGDTQYF.

This clonotype was observed at least ten times. The rearrangement joins TRBV6-1 to TRBJ1-5; weak D call: TRBD1 (5 bases). V lost 6 bases, J lost 0 bases, and 9 bases lay in between. Germline CDR1 MNHNS, CDR2 SASEGT. This CDR3 is 14 amino acids long. The CDR3 region has the DNA TGTGCCAGCAGCCTGACAGCTAGCAATCAGCCCCAGCATTTT. Its translation is CASSLTASNQPQHF.

This clonotype came up many times. This chain joins TRBV30 and TRBJ1-1, with D maybe TRBD1 (5 bases). Trimming cost V 0 bases and J 4 bases, with 9 bases left between them. The CDR3 is 13 amino acids. The germline gives CDR1 GTSNPN, CDR2 SVGIG (reference sequence). The CDR3, as DNA: TGTGCCTGGAGTGTAAATGGGGGCACTGAAGCTTTCTTT. Its translation is CAWSVNGGTEAFF.

The rearrangement links TRBV5-1 to TRBJ1-1, with 8 bases matching TRBD1. V lost 0 bases to trimming and J lost 5 bases; unmatched junction nucleotides: 6. From germline, CDR1 is SGHRS and CDR2 YFSETQ. The CDR3 is 15 residues long. This CDR3 is CASSLVGQERTEAFF. DNA for the CDR3: TGCGCCAGCAGCTTGGTGGGACAGGAGCGGACTGAAGCTTTCTTT.

With regard to this clonotype: A read error may be the cause here, since a much bigger clone is one base away. This sequence joins TRBV5-1 and TRBJ2-1; TRBD2 matches 7 bases. Germline CDR1 SGHRS, CDR2 YFSETQ. The CDR3 has 13 residues. J lost 13 bases, V lost 7 bases, and 14 bases had no gene match. The CDR3 protein is CASGWMSAGDQFF. CDR3 DNA sequence: TGCGCCAGCGGCTGGATGTCCGCGGGAGATCAGTTCTTC.

The sample holds a few counts of this clonotype. The chain uses TRBV24-1 and TRBJ2-2; D is unresolved. Germline V gene data show CDR1 as KGHDR and CDR2 as SFDVKD. Trimming removed 3 bases from V and 0 bases from J, with 7 bases in between. The CDR3 consists of 15 residues. CDR3 coding DNA: TGTGCCACCAGTGATAGGGCTACGAACACCGGGGAGCTGTTTTTT. Translation gives CATSDRATNTGELFF.

This clonotype was counted between two and nine times. V and J are TRBV6-5 and TRBJ2-1; D might be TRBD1 (5 bases). Germline V gene lookup returns CDR1 MNHEY and CDR2 SVGAGI. V was shortened by 2 bases and J by 4 bases, with 21 bases between the two germline ends. The CDR3 extends over 18 amino acids. CDR3 in DNA: TGTGCCAGCAGTTACGTGGACACTCGGTTGATACCGTACAATGAGCAGTTCTTC. Translated: CASSYVDTRLIPYNEQFF.

The CDR3: CASSYGRADEKLFF. CDR3 sequence (DNA): TGTGCCAGCAGTTACGGCAGGGCCGATGAAAAACTGTTTTTT. This chain uses TRBV6-6 with TRBJ1-4; perhaps TRBD1 as D (5 bases). CDR3 size: 14 residues. Trimming cost V 2 bases and J 6 bases, with 10 bases left between them. Germline CDR1 reads MNHNY; CDR2 reads SVGAGI (reference sequence).

This clonotype was seen many times. The V call is TRBV10-2, the J call TRBJ1-5; D unresolved. Trimming stripped 6 bases from V and 0 bases from J, with 9 bases between. The CDR3 extends over 14 amino acids. Germline CDR1 and CDR2: WSHSY and SAAADI. CDR3 amino acids: CASSGLDSNQPQHF. Written as DNA, the CDR3 is TGCGCCAGCAGCGGACTCGATAGCAATCAGCCCCAGCATTTT.

V gene TRBV7-9 combines with J gene TRBJ1-1; D remains unclear. V lost 5 bases and J lost 6, with 19 bases in between. This CDR3 spans 15 amino acids. Germline V CDR1 and CDR2: SEHNR, FQNEAQ (reference sequence). The CDR3 is CASSTRGFQAAEAFF. DNA of the CDR3: TGTGCCAGCAGCACCCGGGGTTTCCAGGCCGCTGAAGCTTTCTTT.

The sample holds a few counts of this clonotype. The V gene is TRBV5-1, the J gene TRBJ2-3; D may be TRBD2 (6 bases). Germline loops: CDR1 SGHRS, CDR2 YFSETQ. Trimming shortened V by 1 base and J by 3 bases, and 12 bases separated the two germline ends. The CDR3 extends over 15 amino acids. The CDR3 loop is CASSLTGRGTDTQYF. CDR3 bases: TGCGCCAGCAGCTTGACCGGGCGGGGAACAGATACGCAGTATTTT.

In this sample, this clonotype turned up a few times. The chain employs TRBV20-1 and TRBJ1-2; weak D call: TRBD1 (6 bases). Germline CDR1 and CDR2: DFQATT and SNEGSKA (reference sequence). Trimming removed 6 bases from V and 1 base from J, with 15 bases in between. The CDR3 runs to 14 residues. CDR3 amino acids: CSATQGRDNYGYTF. The CDR3 DNA follows: TGCAGTGCAACACAGGGACGGGATAACTATGGCTACACCTTC.

This clonotype has only a few counts. J is TRBJ2-1 and V is TRBV7-3; TRBD2 matches at 9 bases. The CDR3 sequence is 17 residues long. The germline CDR1 and CDR2 sequences are SGHTA and FQGTGA. V lost 5 bases to trimming and J lost 6 bases; unmatched junction nucleotides: 14. CDR3: CASSAPLGAGGSNEQFF. DNA for the CDR3: TGTGCCAGCAGCGCACCGCTAGGAGCGGGAGGCAGCAATGAGCAGTTCTTC.

The V call is TRBV29-1, the J call TRBJ2-4; D may be TRBD2 (6 bases). Germline assignment: CDR1 SQVTM and CDR2 ANQGSEA. This CDR3 comprises 19 residues. V shed 5 bases and J shed 0 bases, with 26 bases lying between them. The DNA for the CDR3 is TGCAGCGTTAAGTCTTTTGAGAGGGTCGGCGGGATAGCCAAAAACATTCAGTACTTC. Residues: CSVKSFERVGGIAKNIQYF.

This clonotype was seen at least ten times. The chain links TRBV2 to TRBJ2-1, with 14 bases lining up with TRBD2. The germline CDR1 and CDR2 sequences are SNHLY and FYNNEI. The CDR3 runs to 19 residues. V lost 4 bases to trimming and J lost 1 base; unmatched junction nucleotides: 9. DNA for the CDR3: TGTGCCAGCAGTGTCGGGGGACTAGCGGGAGCGTTGTCCTACAATGAGCAGTTCTTC. Its translation is CASSVGGLAGALSYNEQFF. Complete variable domain (other parts from reference TRBV2 and TRBJ2-1): EPEVTQTPSHQVTQMGQEVILRCVPISNHLYFYWYRQILGQKVEFLVSFYNNEISEKSEIFDDQFSVERPDGSNFTLKIRSTKLEDSAMYFCASSVGGLAGALSYNEQFFGPGTRLTVL.

This clonotype appeared many times. This chain links TRBV30 with TRBJ1-1; perhaps TRBD1 as D (6 bases). Trimming cost V 1 base and J 7 bases, with 7 bases left between them. Germline values: CDR1 GTSNPN, CDR2 SVGIG (reference sequence). The CDR3 is 11 residues long. This chain's CDR3 is CAWSGQDEAFF. CDR3 DNA sequence: TGTGCCTGGAGTGGACAGGATGAAGCTTTCTTT.

This clonotype was detected many times. The chain employs TRBV11-1 and TRBJ1-1; maybe TRBD1 (5 bases). The CDR3 is 15 residues long. The germline gives CDR1 SGHAT, CDR2 FQDESV (reference sequence). V lost 0 bases, J lost 0 bases, and 8 bases lay in between. The CDR3 protein is CASSLARGVNTEAFF. CDR3 DNA: TGTGCCAGCAGCTTAGCGCGGGGGGTGAACACTGAAGCTTTCTTT.

This clonotype has a count of ten or more. V is TRBV20-1 and J is TRBJ2-1, with D possibly being TRBD1 or TRBD2 (5 bases each). The germline V gene has CDR1 DFQATT and CDR2 SNEGSKA (reference sequence). This CDR3 has 14 amino acids. Deletions cut 5 bases from V and 2 bases from J, with 13 bases between. CDR3 bases: TGCAGTGCTGGGGGTACGCTCACCTACAATGAGCAGTTCTTC. Translating it yields CSAGGTLTYNEQFF.

As for this clonotype: Possible read error: a much larger clone is one base away. The gene calls are TRBV7-6 and TRBJ1-1, with D possibly being TRBD1 (6 bases). This CDR3 region has 15 residues. Trimming pared 7 bases from V and 3 bases from J, leaving 18 bases between. Germline V CDR1 and CDR2: SGHVS, FNYEAQ. This chain's CDR3 is CASTVGGDWDTEAFF. The CDR3 DNA reads as TGTGCCAGCACCGTAGGGGGGGATTGGGACACTGAAGCTTTCTTT.

This clonotype was found once. CDR3 residues: CSASREGGNTIYF. CDR3 DNA sequence: TGCAGTGCTAGTCGGGAGGGGGGAAACACCATATATTTT. The gene calls are TRBV20-1 and TRBJ1-3; tentative D call: TRBD1 (5 bases). The germline gives CDR1 DFQATT, CDR2 SNEGSKA (reference sequence). The CDR3 extends over 13 amino acids. V dropped 3 bases and J dropped 4 bases, with 10 bases sitting between them.

This chain links TRBV5-1 with TRBJ2-7; no clear D gene. Germline CDR1 and CDR2: SGHRS and YFSETQ. The CDR3 runs 14 residues. V gave up 2 bases and J gave up 0 bases, with 9 bases separating them. Written as DNA, the CDR3 is TGCGCCAGCAGCTTAGGATTCCGCTCCTACGAGCAGTACTTC. Protein product: CASSLGFRSYEQYF.

This clonotype was picked up many times. The chain employs TRBV6-4 and TRBJ2-3, with 8 bases aligning to TRBD2. The CDR3 consists of 15 residues. V lost 3 bases to trimming and J lost 3 bases; unmatched junction nucleotides: 5. The germline V gene has CDR1 MRHNA and CDR2 SNTAGT. This CDR3 is CASSENSGATDTQYF. DNA of the CDR3: TGTGCCAGCAGTGAGAATAGCGGGGCAACAGATACGCAGTATTTT.

This clonotype occurred a few times. V gene TRBV30 combines with J gene TRBJ2-7; TRBD1 or TRBD2 may be the D gene (6 bases each). The CDR3 totals 14 residues. Germline V lookup: CDR1 GTSNPN, CDR2 SVGIG (reference sequence). With 0 bases removed from V and 0 bases from J, the gap between germline ends came to 9 bases. The CDR3 DNA reads as TGTGCCTGGAGTGTAGGGGGGAGCTCCTACGAGCAGTACGTC. Translating gives CAWSVGGSSYEQYV.

This clonotype was counted ten times or more. The CDR3 nucleotides read TGTGCCAGCAGTTTCAGACGGACAGTTGAAGCTTTCTTT. It specifies CASSFRRTVEAFF. The J gene is TRBJ1-1, the V gene TRBV27; a possible D gene is TRBD1 (6 bases). Germline CDR1 MNHEY, CDR2 SMNVEV (reference sequence). This CDR3 has 13 amino acids. V shed 3 bases and J shed 7 bases, with 12 bases lying between them.

J is TRBJ2-2 and V is TRBV6-1, with 10 bases aligning to TRBD2. After removal of 5 bases from V and 4 bases from J, the junction contained 4 bases not matched to a gene. This CDR3 is 15 amino acids long. The germline V gene encodes CDR1 MNHNS and CDR2 SASEGT. In nucleotides, the CDR3 is TGTGCCAGCAGTTCGACTAGCGGGTTCACCGGGGAGCTGTTTTTT. Translation gives CASSSTSGFTGELFF.

In this sample, this clonotype turned up many times. The rearrangement joins TRBV10-3 to TRBJ1-1; D unclear. The germline V gene encodes CDR1 ENHRY and CDR2 SYGVKD. This CDR3 has 13 residues. V was cut by 2 bases and J by 0 bases, with 4 bases left in between. CDR3 protein: CAISEPMNTEAFF. The CDR3 nucleotides are TGTGCCATCAGTGAGCCCATGAACACTGAAGCTTTCTTT.